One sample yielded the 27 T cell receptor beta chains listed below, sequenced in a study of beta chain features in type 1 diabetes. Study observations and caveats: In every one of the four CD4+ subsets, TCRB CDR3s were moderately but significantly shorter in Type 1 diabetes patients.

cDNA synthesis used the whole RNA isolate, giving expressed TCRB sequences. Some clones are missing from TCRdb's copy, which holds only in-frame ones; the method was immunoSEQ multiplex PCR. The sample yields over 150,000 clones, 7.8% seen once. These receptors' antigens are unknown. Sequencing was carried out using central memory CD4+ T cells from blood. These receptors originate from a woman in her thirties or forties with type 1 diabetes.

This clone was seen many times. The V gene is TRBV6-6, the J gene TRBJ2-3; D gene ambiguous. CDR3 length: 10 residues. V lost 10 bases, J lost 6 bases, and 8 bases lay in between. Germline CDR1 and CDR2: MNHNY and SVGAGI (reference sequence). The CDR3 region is CATSGDTQYF. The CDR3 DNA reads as TGTGCCACCTCCGGGGATACGCAGTATTTT.

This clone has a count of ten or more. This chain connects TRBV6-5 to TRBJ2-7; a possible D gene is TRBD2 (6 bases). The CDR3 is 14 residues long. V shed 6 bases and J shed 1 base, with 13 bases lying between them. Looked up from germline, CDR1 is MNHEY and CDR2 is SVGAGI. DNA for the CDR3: TGTGCCAGCAGACCGACCGGGACTTCCTACGAGCAGTACTTC. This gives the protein CASRPTGTSYEQYF.

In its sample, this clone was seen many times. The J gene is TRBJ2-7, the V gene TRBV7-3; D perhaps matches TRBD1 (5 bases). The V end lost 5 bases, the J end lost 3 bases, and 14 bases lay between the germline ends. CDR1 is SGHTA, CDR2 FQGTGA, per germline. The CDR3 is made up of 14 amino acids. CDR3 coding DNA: TGTGCCAGCAGCCCCCAGGGTATGGGCTACGAGCAGTACTTC. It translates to CASSPQGMGYEQYF.

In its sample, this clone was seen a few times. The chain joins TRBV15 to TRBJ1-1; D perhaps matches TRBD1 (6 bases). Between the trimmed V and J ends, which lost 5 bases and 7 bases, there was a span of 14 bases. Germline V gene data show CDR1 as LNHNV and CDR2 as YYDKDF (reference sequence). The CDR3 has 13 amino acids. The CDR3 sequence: CATSGGAAGEAFF. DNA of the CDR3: TGTGCCACCAGCGGGGGGGCGGCTGGTGAAGCTTTCTTT. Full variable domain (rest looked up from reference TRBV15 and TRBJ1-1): DAMVIQNPRYQVTQFGKPVTLSCSQTLNHNVMYWYQQKSSQAPKLLFHYYDKDFNNEADTPDNFQSRRPNTSFCFLDIRSPGLGDTAMYLCATSGGAAGEAFFGQGTRLTVV.

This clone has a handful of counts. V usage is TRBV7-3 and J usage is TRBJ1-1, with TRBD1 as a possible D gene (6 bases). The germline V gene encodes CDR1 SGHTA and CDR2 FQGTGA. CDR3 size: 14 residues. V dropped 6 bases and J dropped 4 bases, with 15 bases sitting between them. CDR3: CASSPSGAVTEAFF. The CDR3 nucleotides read TGTGCCAGCAGTCCTTCAGGGGCAGTCACTGAAGCTTTCTTT.

The CDR3 loop is CASSYGPGELFF. CDR3 bases: TGTGCCAGCAGTTACGGGCCAGGGGAGCTGTTTTTT. The chain carries TRBV6-5 and TRBJ2-2, with D hard to call. Germline CDR1 MNHEY, CDR2 SVGAGI. CDR3 length: 12 residues. Trimming cost V 2 bases and J 8 bases, with 6 bases left between them.

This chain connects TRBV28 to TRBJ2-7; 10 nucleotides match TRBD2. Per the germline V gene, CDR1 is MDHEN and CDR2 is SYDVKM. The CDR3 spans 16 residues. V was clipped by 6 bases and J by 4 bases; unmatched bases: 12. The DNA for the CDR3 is TGTGCCAGCAGCCCCCAGGCTAGCGGGAGTCTTTACGAGCAGTACTTC. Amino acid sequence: CASSPQASGSLYEQYF.

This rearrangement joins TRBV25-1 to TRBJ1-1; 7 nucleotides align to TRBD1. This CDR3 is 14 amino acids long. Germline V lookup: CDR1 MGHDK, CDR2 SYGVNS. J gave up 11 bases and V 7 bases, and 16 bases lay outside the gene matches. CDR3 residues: CASNLQGRREGAFF. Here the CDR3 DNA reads TGTGCCAGCAACCTACAGGGGCGCCGAGAGGGGGCTTTCTTT.

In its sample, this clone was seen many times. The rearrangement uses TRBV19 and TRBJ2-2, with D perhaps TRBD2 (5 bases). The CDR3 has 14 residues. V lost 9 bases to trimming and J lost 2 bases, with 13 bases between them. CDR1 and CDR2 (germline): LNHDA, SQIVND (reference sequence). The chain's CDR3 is CASEGSFNTGELFF. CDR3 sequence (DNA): TGTGCCAGCGAGGGATCCTTCAACACCGGGGAGCTGTTTTTT.

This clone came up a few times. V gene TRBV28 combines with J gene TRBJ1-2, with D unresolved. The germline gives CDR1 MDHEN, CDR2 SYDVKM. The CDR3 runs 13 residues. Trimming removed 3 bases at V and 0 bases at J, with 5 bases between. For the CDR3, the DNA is TGTGCCAGCAGTTTGGCGGCTAACTATGGCTACACCTTC. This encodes CASSLAANYGYTF.

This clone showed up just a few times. CDR3 amino acids: CASSLREGNNEQFF. The CDR3 DNA follows: TGTGCCAGCAGCTTGCGGGAGGGGAACAATGAGCAGTTCTTC. The chain joins TRBV7-9 to TRBJ2-1; TRBD2 matches 9 bases. The CDR3 is 14 residues long. After removal of 3 bases from V and 5 bases from J, the junction contained 2 bases not matched to a gene. Germline V CDR1 and CDR2: SEHNR, FQNEAQ (reference sequence).

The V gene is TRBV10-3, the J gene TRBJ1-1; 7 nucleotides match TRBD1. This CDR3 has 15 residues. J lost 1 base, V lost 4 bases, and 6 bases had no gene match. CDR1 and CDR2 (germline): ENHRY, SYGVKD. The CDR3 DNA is TGTGCCATCAGTGGGTCAGGGGGGGGGAACACTGAAGCTTTCTTT. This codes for CAISGSGGGNTEAFF.

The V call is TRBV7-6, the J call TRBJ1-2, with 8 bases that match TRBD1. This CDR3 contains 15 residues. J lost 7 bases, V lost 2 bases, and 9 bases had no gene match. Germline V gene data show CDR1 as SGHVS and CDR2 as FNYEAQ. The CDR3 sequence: CASSLMDRAGGGYTF. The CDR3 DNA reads TGTGCCAGCAGCTTAATGGACAGGGCGGGCGGTGGCTACACCTTC.

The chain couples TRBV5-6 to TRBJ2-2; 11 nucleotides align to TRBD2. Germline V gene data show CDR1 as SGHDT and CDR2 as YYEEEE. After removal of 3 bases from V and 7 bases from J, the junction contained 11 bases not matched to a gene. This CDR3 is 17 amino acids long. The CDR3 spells CASSSLTSGSSVGELFF. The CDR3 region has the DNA TGTGCCAGCAGCTCTCTTACTAGCGGGAGTTCGGTCGGGGAGCTGTTTTTT.

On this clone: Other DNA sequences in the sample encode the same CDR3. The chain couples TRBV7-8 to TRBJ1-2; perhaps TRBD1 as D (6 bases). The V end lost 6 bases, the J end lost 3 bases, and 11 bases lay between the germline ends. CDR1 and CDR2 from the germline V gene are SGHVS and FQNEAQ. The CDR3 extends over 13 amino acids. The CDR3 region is CASSFRGDYGYTF. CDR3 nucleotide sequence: TGTGCCAGCAGTTTCAGGGGCGACTATGGCTACACCTTC.

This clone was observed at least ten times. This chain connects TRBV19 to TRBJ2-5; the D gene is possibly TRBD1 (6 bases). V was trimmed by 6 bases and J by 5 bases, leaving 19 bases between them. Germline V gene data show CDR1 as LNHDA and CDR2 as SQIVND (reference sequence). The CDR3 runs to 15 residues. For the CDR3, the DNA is TGTGCCAGTAGCCCTCCGGCCAGGGGAATGGAGACCCAGTACTTC. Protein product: CASSPPARGMETQYF.

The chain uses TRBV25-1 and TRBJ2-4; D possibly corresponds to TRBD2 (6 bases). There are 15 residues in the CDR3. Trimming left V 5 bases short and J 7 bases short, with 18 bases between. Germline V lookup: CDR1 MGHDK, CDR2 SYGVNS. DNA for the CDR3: TGTGCCAGCAGTCACGGCTGGACGGGGGAGAACATTCAGTACTTC. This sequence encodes CASSHGWTGENIQYF.

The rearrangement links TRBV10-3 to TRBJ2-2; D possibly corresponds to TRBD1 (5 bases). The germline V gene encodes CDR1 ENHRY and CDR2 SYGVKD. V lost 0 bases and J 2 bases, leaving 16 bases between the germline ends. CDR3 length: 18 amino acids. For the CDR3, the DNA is TGTGCCATCAGTGAGTCTCGTACGTCAGGGCACAACACCGGGGAGCTGTTTTTT. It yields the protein CAISESRTSGHNTGELFF.

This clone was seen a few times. CDR3 DNA sequence: TGCAGCGTTTACGACAGGGCCCACCACGAGCAGTACTTC. It specifies CSVYDRAHHEQYF. The chain employs TRBV29-1 and TRBJ2-7; 7 bases match TRBD1. The CDR3 runs 13 residues. Trimming removed 5 bases from V and 5 bases from J; junction bases left unmatched: 9. Looked up from germline, CDR1 is SQVTM and CDR2 is ANQGSEA.

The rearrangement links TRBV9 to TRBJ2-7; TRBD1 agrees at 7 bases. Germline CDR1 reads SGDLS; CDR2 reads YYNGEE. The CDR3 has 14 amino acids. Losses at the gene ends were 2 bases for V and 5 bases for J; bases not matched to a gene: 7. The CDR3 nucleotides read TGTGCCAGCAGCGTGGGGACAGCCTTGAACGAGCAGTACTTC. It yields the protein CASSVGTALNEQYF.

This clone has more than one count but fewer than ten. CDR3 bases: TGTGCCAGCCTGGACATAGCAGGGTACAATGAGCAGTTCTTC. Amino acid sequence: CASLDIAGYNEQFF. The gene calls are TRBV2 and TRBJ2-1; D perhaps matches TRBD1 (5 bases). The CDR3 has 14 residues. Germline values: CDR1 SNHLY, CDR2 FYNNEI. V lost 8 bases and J lost 4, with 15 bases in between.

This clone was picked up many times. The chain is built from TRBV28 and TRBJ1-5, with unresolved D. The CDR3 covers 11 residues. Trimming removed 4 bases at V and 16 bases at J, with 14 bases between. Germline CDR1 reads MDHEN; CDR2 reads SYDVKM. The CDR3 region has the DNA TGTGCCAGCAGTTACTTTTCTTATTTCCATTTT. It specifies CASSYFSYFHF.

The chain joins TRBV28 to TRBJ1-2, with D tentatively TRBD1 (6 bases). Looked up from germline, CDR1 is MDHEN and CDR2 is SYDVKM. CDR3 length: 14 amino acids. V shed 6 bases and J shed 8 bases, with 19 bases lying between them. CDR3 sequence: CASSHQGRAGGYTF. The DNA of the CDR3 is TGTGCCAGCAGCCACCAGGGGCGGGCTGGCGGCTACACCTTC.

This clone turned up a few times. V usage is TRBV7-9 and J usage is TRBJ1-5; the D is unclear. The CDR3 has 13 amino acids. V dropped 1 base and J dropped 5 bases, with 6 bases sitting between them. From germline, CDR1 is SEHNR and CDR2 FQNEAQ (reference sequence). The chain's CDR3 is CASSLGVYQPQHF. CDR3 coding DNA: TGTGCCAGCAGCTTAGGTGTATATCAGCCCCAGCATTTT.

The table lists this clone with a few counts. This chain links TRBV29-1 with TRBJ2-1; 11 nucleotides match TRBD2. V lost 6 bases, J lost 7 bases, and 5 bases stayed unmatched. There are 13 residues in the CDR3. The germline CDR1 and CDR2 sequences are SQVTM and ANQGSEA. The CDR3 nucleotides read TGCAGCGTGCCCGGGACTAGCGGTAATGAGCAGTTCTTC. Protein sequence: CSVPGTSGNEQFF.

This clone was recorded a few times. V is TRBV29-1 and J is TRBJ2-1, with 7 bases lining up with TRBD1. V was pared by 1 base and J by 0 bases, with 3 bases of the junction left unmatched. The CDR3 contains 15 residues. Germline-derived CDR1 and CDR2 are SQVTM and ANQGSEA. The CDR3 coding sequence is TGCAGCGTTGAAGGTACAGGGGCCTCCTACAATGAGCAGTTCTTC. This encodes CSVEGTGASYNEQFF.

The CDR3 region has the DNA TGTGCCAGCAGCTTCGGTTGGGGAGAGGTCGGGGAGCTGTTTTTT. This gives the protein CASSFGWGEVGELFF. V and J are TRBV7-8 and TRBJ2-2, with D possibly matching TRBD2 (5 bases). This CDR3 has 15 residues. With 3 bases removed from V and 7 bases from J, the gap between germline ends came to 15 bases. Germline CDR1 SGHVS, CDR2 FQNEAQ.